The text below deals with one TCR beta chain. The ends were cut back, 5 bases at V and 0 bases at J, with 11 bases in the middle. CDR3 length: 14 amino acids. Looked up from germline, CDR1 is SQVTM and CDR2 is ANQGSEA. Original processing methods: The authors estimated nucleated cell counts from reference gene primer amplification. Profiled with immunoSEQ multiplex PCR; TCRdb holds only in-frame clones, not every one. That table is the source of V, J and clone size, and D and trimming were worked out from the DNA. The data contain about 53,000 clones, 75% to 90% of them seen just once; the ten biggest clones take up around 2.7%. These data are taken from a study of blood T cell repertoires in COVID-19. At the level of the study: There were acute and convalescent COVID-19 samples, and they came from the United States, Italy and Spain.

The clonotype comes from a man older than 75 with acute or convalescent COVID-19. Sequencing was carried out using peripheral blood. This rearrangement joins TRBV29-1 to TRBJ2-4, with D unresolved. The CDR3 DNA reads as TGCAGCGTTCGGCAGGCACTAGCCAAAAACATTCAGTACTTC. Translating it yields CSVRQALAKNIQYF.